The clone carrying this TCR beta chain was counted a few times. The source of the sample is a study of shared T cell receptors in the human thymus. The CDR3 has 21 amino acids. The germline V gene has CDR1 LGHNA and CDR2 YNFKEQ. The V and J ends lost 4 bases and 2 bases, in that order; junction bases with no gene match: 14. The method was immunoSEQ multiplex PCR; TCRdb's version includes in-frame clones alone and lacks a portion of them. In the table there are hundreds of thousands of clones, around three quarters of which are singletons. These same data were also listed under a study on human thymus T cells. That study adds: All donors were healthy Finnish infants who were undergoing corrective surgery to treat congenital heart defects. Thymus was obtained from resections taken during corrective heart surgery. Biased V and J segment usage appeared in thymus and peripheral blood.

The genes are TRBV4-2 and TRBJ2-6; 13 bases map to TRBD2. The sequenced sample consisted of thymocytes. The receptor was isolated from a boy in the first two years of life with a congenital heart defect. The CDR3 DNA reads TGTGCCAGCAGCCTTTGGACTAGCGGGAGCCTACCCCCTACTGGGGCCAACGTCCTGACTTTC. Protein: CASSLWTSGSLPPTGANVLTF.